This TCR beta chain was documented in a study of cytomegalovirus exposure and HLA in healthy donors. Findings and limits, study-wide: Among TCR beta chains of equal frequency, HLA-associated ones were more clonally expanded in a later analysis.

Comments on this clone: Its target is not known.

CDR1 and CDR2 (germline): MNHEY, SVGAGI. Between the trimmed V and J ends, which lost 0 bases and 6 bases, there was a span of 17 bases. The CDR3 is 16 amino acids. Use of 60 Vbeta and 13 Jbeta primers characterized the PCR. The method was immunoSEQ multiplex PCR; TCRdb's version includes in-frame clones alone and lacks a portion of them. This sample has fewer than 120,000 clones; over 60% occur once, and the top ten carry roughly 2.9%. The gene calls are TRBV6-5 and TRBJ1-2; maybe TRBD1 (6 bases). The source is a woman aged 60-70 years in good health and CMV-seropositive. Source material: PBMCs. As DNA, the CDR3 is TGTGCCAGCAGTTACTCCCCCAGGGGCGCCGGGAATGGCTACACCTTC. This translates into CASSYSPRGAGNGYTF.